This TCR beta chain was identified in a study of blood T cell repertoires in COVID-19. Study-wide background: Sites across the United States, Italy and Spain contributed samples from acute and convalescent COVID-19. The cDNA or gDNA used as material had been derived from T cells, B-cell-depleted T cells, or PBMCs.

Profiled with immunoSEQ multiplex PCR; TCRdb holds only in-frame clones, not every one. Of about 240,000 clones in the sample, roughly 82% were seen once. Sequenced material: peripheral blood. The receptor comes from a man older than 75 with acute or convalescent COVID-19.

For the CDR3, the DNA is TGTGCCAGCAGCCCCACGGGGTTAGAGCAGTACTTC. Translated, it gives CASSPTGLEQYF. V usage is TRBV7-6 and J usage is TRBJ2-7; maybe TRBD2 (5 bases). The germline CDR1 and CDR2 sequences are SGHVS and FNYEAQ. The germline V and J ends were trimmed by 5 bases and 7 bases, with 12 bases remaining between them. This CDR3 contains 12 residues.